Each of the 8 T cell receptor beta chains below was sequenced from the same sample in a study of shared clonotypes between healthy human individuals. The protocol was immunoSEQ multiplex PCR, while the TCRdb copy is restricted to in-frame clones and leaves out a portion. The sample includes about 2 million clones, roughly 95% seen only once; the top ten take 0.13%. Sequenced sample: naive CD4+ T cells sorted from blood. The subset denotes: CD45RA+ positively selected. Receptors were obtained from a man younger than 30 in good health.

This chain joins TRBV10-3 and TRBJ2-3, with TRBD1 matching over 7 bases. V was clipped by 3 bases and J by 4 bases; unmatched bases: 4. The CDR3 has 14 amino acids. CDR1 is ENHRY and CDR2 is SYGVKD in the germline V gene. The CDR3 DNA sequence: TGTGCCATCAGTGAAGGGGGCGATTCAGATACGCAGTATTTT. It translates to CAISEGGDSDTQYF.

The chain couples TRBV28 to TRBJ1-5; D gene ambiguous. V gave up 3 bases and J gave up 5 bases, with 11 bases separating them. Germline assignment: CDR1 MDHEN and CDR2 SYDVKM. The CDR3 length is 14 residues. Written as DNA, the CDR3 is TGTGCCAGCAGTTTGAACGCGATTCATCAGCCCCAGCATTTT. This sequence encodes CASSLNAIHQPQHF.

In regard to this clone: The junction departs from germline at one end; a sequencing error may be responsible. The J gene is TRBJ2-5, the V gene TRBV7-7; D remains ambiguous. Germline V gives CDR1 SSHAT, CDR2 FNYEAQ (reference sequence). This CDR3 is 15 amino acids long. CDR3 sequence: CASSFVVAPGETQYF. In DNA, the CDR3 is TGTGCTAGCAGCTTTGTCGTGGCGCCGGGAGAGACCCAGTACTTC.

The chain recombines TRBV5-1 with TRBJ2-7; 7 positions match TRBD1. Trimming at V came to 5 bases and at J to 3 bases, leaving 5 bases not matched to a gene. The CDR3 covers 13 residues. The germline CDR1 and CDR2 sequences are SGHRS and YFSETQ. As DNA, the CDR3 is TGCGCCAGCAGGACCGGGACAGACTACGAGCAGTACTTC. It encodes CASRTGTDYEQYF. The full variable domain, rest sourced from reference TRBV5-1 and TRBJ2-7, is KAGVTQTPRYLIKTRGQQVTLSCSPISGHRSVSWYQQTPGQGLQFLFEYFSETQRNKGNFPGRFSGRQFSNSRSEMNVSTLELGDSALYLCASRTGTDYEQYFGPGTRLTVT.

The chain is built from TRBV29-1 and TRBJ1-2; D unclear. The CDR3 consists of 11 residues. Looked up from germline, CDR1 is SQVTM and CDR2 is ANQGSEA. V was shortened by 7 bases and J by 2 bases, with 8 bases between the two germline ends. The CDR3 DNA reads TGCAGCGCAGCCGGGAACTATGGCTACACCTTC. It translates to CSAAGNYGYTF.

V and J are TRBV11-2 and TRBJ2-7; D is perhaps TRBD2 (5 bases). This CDR3 has 13 residues. The germline V and J ends were trimmed by 6 bases and 7 bases, with 16 bases remaining between them. Germline V gene lookup returns CDR1 SGHAT and CDR2 FQNNGV. For the CDR3, the DNA is TGTGCCAGCAGGGATGCGGCTAGCTGGGAGCAGTACTTC. Protein product: CASRDAASWEQYF.

This chain joins TRBV7-9 and TRBJ1-4; D remains ambiguous. CDR3 size: 15 residues. V was pared by 2 bases and J by 0 bases, with 7 bases between. Germline lookup yields CDR1 SEHNR and CDR2 FQNEAQ (reference sequence). The CDR3 here is CASSLLLATNEKLFF. The CDR3 bases are TGTGCCAGCAGCTTACTTCTTGCAACTAATGAAAAACTGTTTTTT.

The CDR3 sequence is CASSIRAPRAEKLFF. DNA for the CDR3: TGTGCCAGTAGTATAAGGGCCCCCCGGGCCGAAAAACTGTTTTTT. The chain couples TRBV19 to TRBJ1-4; the D is unclear. Trimming pared 2 bases from V and 8 bases from J, leaving 15 bases between. This CDR3 comprises 15 residues. CDR1 is LNHDA, CDR2 SQIVND, per germline (reference sequence). Full variable domain (missing parts from reference TRBV19 and TRBJ1-4): DGGITQSPKYLFRKEGQNVTLSCEQNLNHDAMYWYRQDPGQGLRLIYYSQIVNDFQKGDIAEGYSVSREKKESFPLTVTSAQKNPTAFYLCASSIRAPRAEKLFFGSGTQLSVL.